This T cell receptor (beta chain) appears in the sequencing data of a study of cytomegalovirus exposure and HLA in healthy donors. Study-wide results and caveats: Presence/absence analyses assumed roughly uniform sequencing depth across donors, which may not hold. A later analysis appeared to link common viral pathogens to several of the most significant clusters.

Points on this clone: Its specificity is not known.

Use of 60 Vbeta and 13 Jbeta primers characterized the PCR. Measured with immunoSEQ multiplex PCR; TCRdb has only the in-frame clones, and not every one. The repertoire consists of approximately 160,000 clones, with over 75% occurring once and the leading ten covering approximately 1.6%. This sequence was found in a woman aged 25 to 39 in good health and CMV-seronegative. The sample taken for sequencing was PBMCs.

The CDR3 protein is CASSSAGRLSYNEQFF. For the CDR3, the DNA is TGTGCCAGCAGCTCAGCGGGTCGGCTCTCCTACAATGAGCAGTTCTTC. The genes are TRBV5-4 and TRBJ2-1, with TRBD2 as a possible D gene (6 bases). Trimming removed 3 bases at V and 0 bases at J, with 13 bases between. The CDR3 runs 16 residues. The germline CDR1 and CDR2 sequences are SGHNT and YYREEE (reference sequence).